This T cell receptor beta chain was identified in a study of shared clonotypes between healthy human individuals. Produced via immunoSEQ multiplex PCR; TCRdb's table is partial and in-frame only. The table includes approximately 350,000 clones, approximately 79% detected once. Between the trimmed V and J ends, which lost 4 bases and 8 bases, there was a span of 19 bases. This CDR3 is built from 15 residues. Germline lookup yields CDR1 SGDLS and CDR2 YYNGEE. The chain is built from TRBV9 and TRBJ2-1; D is perhaps TRBD1 (6 bases). The clonotype was recovered from a man aged 25 to 40 in good health. Sequences were obtained from memory CD4+ T cells sorted from blood. Subset: CD45RA-negative fraction. For the CDR3, the DNA is TGTGCCAGCAGCAGGACCGGGACAAATTACGATGAGCAGTTCTTC. Translated, it gives CASSRTGTNYDEQFF.